This T cell receptor beta chain is drawn from a study of T cell responses to AZD1222 COVID-19 vaccine. The data were produced by immunoSEQ multiplex PCR, yet TCRdb's version contains in-frame clones alone and is incomplete. The sample lists about 120,000 clones, approximately 91% occurring once. Comments on this clone: Its antigen remains unidentified.

From germline, CDR1 is KGHSH and CDR2 LQKENI. Deletions cut 4 bases from V and 0 bases from J, with 5 bases between. The CDR3 runs 13 residues. Points from the study as a whole: Spike-specific TCR breadth and depth both grew after two AZD1222 doses.

The TCR sequence derives from an adult in good health. This chain uses TRBV18 with TRBJ2-3; no definite D call. The specimen comprised peripheral blood, sampled on day 0 of AZD1222 vaccination. CDR3 protein: CASSLHSTDTQYF. In DNA, the CDR3 is TGTGCCAGCTCACTACATAGCACAGATACGCAGTATTTT. The variable domain in full, with the rest retrieved from reference TRBV18 and TRBJ2-3, is NAGVMQNPRHLVRRRGQEARLRCSPMKGHSHVYWYRQLPEEGLKFMVYLQKENIIDESGMPKERFSAEFPKEGPSILRIQQVVRGDSAAYFCASSLHSTDTQYFGPGTRLTVL.